Sequencing of this TCR beta chain was carried out in a study of blood T cell repertoires in COVID-19. The wider study: Sources were T cells, B-cell-depleted T cells, or PBMCs; the material itself was cDNA or gDNA.

Study members were between roughly 18 and 100 years old and lived in about two dozen US regions. Cohort allocation depended upon clinical history that participants reported. CDR3 size: 14 residues. Germline V CDR1 and CDR2: KGHSH, LQKENI. Trimming removed 3 bases at V and 1 base at J, with 9 bases between. In the original processing: Amplification of reference gene primers was used by the study to estimate nucleated cell counts. Method: immunoSEQ multiplex PCR; TCRdb's copy keeps in-frame clones and lacks some. D and trimming come from the DNA, and the V and J calls and clone size come from that table. Counted here are around 230,000 clones, 86% occurring once; the ten biggest clones make up less than 4.5%.

This sequence originates from a woman aged 40 to 49 with acute COVID-19. The source material was PBMCs or T cells enriched from blood (not recorded which). The rearrangement links TRBV18 to TRBJ1-1; D call uncertain. CDR3 sequence reads: CASSPQTRNTEAFF. The CDR3 nucleotides read TGTGCCAGCTCACCTCAGACAAGGAACACTGAAGCTTTCTTT.